A single sample gave rise to the 30 T cell receptor beta chains below, sequenced in a study of beta chain features in type 1 diabetes. Since all of the isolated RNA was reverse transcribed, expressed TCRB transcripts were what got sequenced. Sequencing used immunoSEQ multiplex PCR; TCRdb keeps in-frame clones, though not all of them. The table includes approximately 37,000 clones, approximately 49% detected once. Sequencing used central memory CD4+ T cells from blood. The receptors derive from a woman younger than 35 in good health.

This chain uses TRBV18 with TRBJ2-6, with 8 positions matching TRBD1. V trimming: 0 bases; J trimming: 1 base; junction bases outside the gene matches: 2. The CDR3 loop spans 17 amino acids. The germline gives CDR1 KGHSH, CDR2 LQKENI. The CDR3: CASSPPTGGSGANVLTF. Here the CDR3 DNA reads TGTGCCAGCTCACCACCAACAGGGGGATCTGGGGCCAACGTCCTGACTTTC.

The V and J genes are TRBV6-5 and TRBJ2-7; 12 nucleotides line up with TRBD1. The CDR3 totals 14 residues. V lost 6 bases and J lost 4; bases outside the gene matches: 4. Per the germline V gene, CDR1 is MNHEY and CDR2 is SVGAGI. This CDR3 reads CASSRGQGAYEQYF. DNA for the CDR3: TGTGCCAGCAGCAGGGGACAGGGGGCTTACGAGCAGTACTTC.

The V and J genes are TRBV9 and TRBJ1-4, with D tentatively TRBD1 (6 bases). The CDR3 runs 15 residues. The germline V gene has CDR1 SGDLS and CDR2 YYNGEE. The V end lost 2 bases, the J end lost 8 bases, and 16 bases lay between the germline ends. CDR3 sequence reads: CASSVSGGWSEKLFF. The CDR3 DNA is TGTGCCAGCAGCGTGAGCGGGGGCTGGAGCGAAAAACTGTTTTTT.

This rearrangement joins TRBV10-3 to TRBJ1-1, with D possibly matching TRBD1 (5 bases). V was trimmed by 2 bases and J by 4 bases, leaving 17 bases between them. Germline V gene sequence: CDR1 ENHRY, CDR2 SYGVKD. The CDR3 totals 16 residues. CDR3 coding DNA: TGTGCCATCAGTGAGGAAGGTTTAGGGGCGCTCACTGAAGCTTTCTTT. Amino acid sequence: CAISEEGLGALTEAFF.

This clone was picked up a small number of times. The chain recombines TRBV5-1 with TRBJ2-1; D gene ambiguous. V shed 0 bases and J shed 7 bases, with 5 bases lying between them. This CDR3 spans 12 amino acids. CDR1 SGHRS and CDR2 YFSETQ come from the germline V gene. For the CDR3, the DNA is TGCGCCAGCAGCTTGGCCTTGAATGAGCAGTTCTTC. Its translation is CASSLALNEQFF.

The V and J genes are TRBV28 and TRBJ1-2, with 7 nucleotides matching TRBD1. Germline CDR1 and CDR2: MDHEN and SYDVKM. Losses at the gene ends were 3 bases for V and 4 bases for J; bases not matched to a gene: 5. The CDR3 runs 14 residues. Here the CDR3 reads CASSFRGQFYGYTF. The CDR3 region has the DNA TGTGCCAGCAGTTTTCGGGGACAGTTCTATGGCTACACCTTC.

The V call is TRBV28, the J call TRBJ1-1; D might be TRBD1 (5 bases). CDR3 length: 18 residues. Germline values: CDR1 MDHEN, CDR2 SYDVKM. Trimming removed 5 bases from V and 0 bases from J, with 22 bases in between. In DNA form, the CDR3 reads TGTGCCAGCAGTCTCTTACAGCTCGCGGGGGTTATGAACACTGAAGCTTTCTTT. As protein: CASSLLQLAGVMNTEAFF.

The rearrangement uses TRBV4-2 and TRBJ2-5, with 12 nucleotides matching TRBD2. Germline CDR1 LGHNA, CDR2 YNFKEQ. The J segment lost 4 bases and the V segment lost 3 bases, leaving 9 bases of the junction unmatched. The CDR3 sequence is 17 residues long. The CDR3 is CASSQYSSGRAAETQYF. CDR3 sequence (DNA): TGTGCCAGCAGCCAGTATTCTAGCGGGAGGGCCGCAGAGACCCAGTACTTC.

This clone was detected only once. The V call is TRBV7-8, the J call TRBJ2-4; maybe TRBD2 (7 bases). Germline V lookup: CDR1 SGHVS, CDR2 FQNEAQ. CDR3 length: 17 residues. V was trimmed by 8 bases and J by 1 base, leaving 21 bases between them. The CDR3 sequence: CASQSLGGGSAKNIQYF. Here the CDR3 DNA reads TGTGCCAGCCAAAGCCTGGGGGGCGGGAGTGCCAAAAACATTCAGTACTTC. The whole variable domain, remainder taken from reference TRBV7-8 and TRBJ2-4, is GAGVSQSPRYKVAKRGQDVALRCDPISGHVSLFWYQQALGQGPEFLTYFQNEAQLDKSGLPSDRFFAERPEGSVSTLKIQRTQQEDSAVYLCASQSLGGGSAKNIQYFGAGTRLSVL.

This clone is medium-sized in the sample. V is TRBV25-1 and J is TRBJ2-7; a weak D match, TRBD2 (5 bases). V lost 6 bases to trimming and J lost 3 bases, with 12 bases between them. Germline V gene data show CDR1 as MGHDK and CDR2 as SYGVNS. CDR3 size: 13 residues. The CDR3 DNA reads as TGTGCCAGCAGGACAATCGGGGACTACGAGCAGTACTTC. The encoded protein is CASRTIGDYEQYF.

The chain employs TRBV5-1 and TRBJ2-5; 12 nucleotides match TRBD2. This CDR3 spans 16 amino acids. Germline lookup yields CDR1 SGHRS and CDR2 YFSETQ. Trimming at V came to 2 bases and at J to 2 bases, leaving 4 bases not matched to a gene. CDR3 sequence: CASSFGLAGIQETQYF. CDR3 coding DNA: TGCGCCAGCAGCTTTGGACTAGCGGGGATTCAAGAGACCCAGTACTTC. Together with reference TRBV5-1 and TRBJ2-5, the CDR3 gives the full variable domain: KAGVTQTPRYLIKTRGQQVTLSCSPISGHRSVSWYQQTPGQGLQFLFEYFSETQRNKGNFPGRFSGRQFSNSRSEMNVSTLELGDSALYLCASSFGLAGIQETQYFGPGTRLLVL.

The V gene is TRBV5-1, the J gene TRBJ2-2; the D gene is possibly TRBD1 (5 bases). The CDR3 extends over 15 amino acids. Germline V CDR1 and CDR2: SGHRS, YFSETQ. V was pared by 0 bases and J by 7 bases, with 13 bases between. The CDR3 loop is CASSLGGAKGGELFF. CDR3 in DNA: TGCGCCAGCAGCTTGGGGGGCGCGAAGGGCGGGGAGCTGTTTTTT.

The genes are TRBV30 and TRBJ2-3; D gene ambiguous. With 5 bases removed from V and 6 bases from J, the gap between germline ends came to 12 bases. Per the germline V gene, CDR1 is GTSNPN and CDR2 is SVGIG (reference sequence). This CDR3 is 12 amino acids long. This CDR3 is CAWGRRPDTQYF. Written as DNA, the CDR3 is TGTGCCTGGGGGCGTAGGCCTGATACGCAGTATTTT. Drawing the rest from reference TRBV30 and TRBJ2-3, the complete variable domain is SQTIHQWPATLVQPVGSPLSLECTVEGTSNPNLYWYRQAAGRGLQLLFYSVGIGQISSEVPQNLSASRPQDRQFILSSKKLLLSDSGFYLCAWGRRPDTQYFGPGTRLTVL.

The rearrangement links TRBV12-5 to TRBJ2-1, with D perhaps matching TRBD2 (5 bases). V lost 5 bases and J lost 5, with 16 bases in between. CDR1 is LGHNT, CDR2 FRNRAP, per germline. This CDR3 spans 15 amino acids. The CDR3 sequence is CASGTTRAINNEQFF. CDR3 coding DNA: TGTGCTAGTGGTACCACTAGGGCAATCAACAATGAGCAGTTCTTC.

This clone was counted only a few times. The chain is built from TRBV18 and TRBJ1-1; no firm D call. V dropped 10 bases and J dropped 1 base, with 13 bases sitting between them. The CDR3 is made up of 13 amino acids. Per germline, CDR1 KGHSH and CDR2 LQKENI. The CDR3 protein is CATKRETNTEAFF. CDR3 in DNA: TGTGCCACCAAGCGGGAGACGAACACTGAAGCTTTCTTT.

This clone was observed a handful of times. V gene TRBV7-9 combines with J gene TRBJ1-2; 9 positions agree with TRBD1. The CDR3 loop spans 14 amino acids. The germline CDR1 and CDR2 sequences are SEHNR and FQNEAQ (reference sequence). Trimming took 7 bases from V and 3 from J; bases not matched to a gene: 6. CDR3 sequence (DNA): TGTGCCAGCAACAAACAGGGGGCGTACTATGGCTACACCTTC. It is translated as CASNKQGAYYGYTF. Complete variable domain (other parts from reference TRBV7-9 and TRBJ1-2): DTGVSQNPRHKITKRGQNVTFRCDPISEHNRLYWYRQTLGQGPEFLTYFQNEAQLEKSRLLSDRFSAERPKGSFSTLEIQRTEQGDSAMYLCASNKQGAYYGYTFGSGTRLTVV.

This clone has just a few counts. This chain uses TRBV5-1 with TRBJ2-3, with 7 positions matching TRBD1. Germline V gene lookup returns CDR1 SGHRS and CDR2 YFSETQ. With 4 bases clipped from V and 5 bases from J, the junction kept 7 bases outside the gene matches. The CDR3 consists of 14 residues. The CDR3, as DNA: TGCGCCAGCAGCCCGGGGACAGCGAGAGATACGCAGTATTTT. Translation: CASSPGTARDTQYF.

The gene calls are TRBV10-1 and TRBJ2-1; a weak D match, TRBD2 (6 bases). Germline V gene data show CDR1 as WNHNN and CDR2 as SYGVQD (reference sequence). The CDR3 consists of 12 residues. Trimming took 8 bases from V and 9 from J, leaving 14 bases between them. CDR3 in amino acids: CASSRRAGEQFF. As DNA, the CDR3 is TGCGCCAGCTCCCGGAGGGCCGGTGAGCAGTTCTTC.

This chain uses TRBV19 with TRBJ2-7; 8 bases agree with TRBD2. Germline V gives CDR1 LNHDA, CDR2 SQIVND (reference sequence). The V gene end was trimmed by 7 bases and the J gene end by 5 bases; junction bases not matched to a gene: 13. The length of the CDR3 is 15 residues. CDR3 coding DNA: TGTGCCAGTACTCTCGCCGGGACTAGTGAGCACGAGCAGTACTTC. Residues: CASTLAGTSEHEQYF.

The CDR3 here is CASSDKDRDVGGYTF. The CDR3 nucleotides are TGTGCCAGCAGTGATAAAGACAGGGATGTGGGCGGCTACACCTTC. The V and J genes are TRBV2 and TRBJ1-2; 7 positions match TRBD1. There are 15 residues in the CDR3. Germline assignment: CDR1 SNHLY and CDR2 FYNNEI. Trimming took 3 bases from V and 8 from J; bases not matched to a gene: 12.

The gene calls are TRBV5-4 and TRBJ2-5; 13 bases map to TRBD2. Trimming took 3 bases from V and 5 from J; bases not matched to a gene: 7. The germline V gene has CDR1 SGHNT and CDR2 YYREEE (reference sequence). The CDR3 is 16 residues long. The CDR3 DNA follows: TGTGCCAGCAGCTCCGCTACTAGCGGGGGGGCGGAGACCCAGTACTTC. As protein: CASSSATSGGAETQYF.

Here the CDR3 DNA reads TGTGCCAGCAGTTTCGGACAGGTCCCCGAGCAGTACTTC. Encoded protein: CASSFGQVPEQYF. The chain joins TRBV2 to TRBJ2-7; 7 bases fit TRBD1. The CDR3 contains 13 residues. V shed 5 bases, J shed 6 bases, and the junction held 7 bases outside the gene matches. Germline V CDR1 and CDR2: SNHLY, FYNNEI.

The chain couples TRBV5-4 to TRBJ2-3, with 14 bases that match TRBD2. Per the germline V gene, CDR1 is SGHNT and CDR2 is YYREEE (reference sequence). The J segment lost 3 bases and the V segment lost 5 bases, leaving 5 bases of the junction unmatched. This CDR3 comprises 16 residues. In DNA form, the CDR3 reads TGTGCCAGCAGGCAAGGGACTAGCGGGAGTACAGATACGCAGTATTTT. Protein sequence: CASRQGTSGSTDTQYF. Drawing the rest from reference TRBV5-4 and TRBJ2-3, the complete variable domain is ETGVTQSPTHLIKTRGQQVTLRCSSQSGHNTVSWYQQALGQGPQFIFQYYREEENGRGNFPPRFSGLQFPNYSSELNVNALELDDSALYLCASRQGTSGSTDTQYFGPGTRLTVL.

The chain joins TRBV13 to TRBJ1-1, with 7 bases aligning to TRBD1. Germline CDR1 and CDR2: PRHDT and FYEKMQ (reference sequence). This CDR3 has 13 amino acids. V lost 6 bases and J lost 3; bases outside the gene matches: 4. CDR3: CASSPDRDTEAFF. In nucleotides, the CDR3 is TGTGCCAGCAGTCCTGACAGGGACACTGAAGCTTTCTTT.

The gene calls are TRBV6-1 and TRBJ1-3; D might be TRBD1 (5 bases). V dropped 3 bases and J dropped 2 bases, with 8 bases sitting between them. CDR3 length: 14 residues. The germline V gene has CDR1 MNHNS and CDR2 SASEGT. CDR3 amino acids: CASSDGGTGNTIYF. DNA of the CDR3: TGTGCCAGCAGTGACGGGGGAACTGGAAACACCATATATTTT.

This clone was recorded a few times. The V gene is TRBV10-3, the J gene TRBJ2-7; 9 positions match TRBD1. Germline V CDR1 and CDR2: ENHRY, SYGVKD. Unmatched junction bases numbered 8, after V lost 6 bases and J lost 5 bases. The CDR3 has 14 residues. The CDR3 DNA reads TGTGCCATCAGGTCTGGACAGGGGAGCCACGAGCAGTACTTC. Translation: CAIRSGQGSHEQYF.

This chain uses TRBV5-1 with TRBJ2-6, with TRBD2 as a possible D gene (6 bases). Between the trimmed V and J ends, which lost 4 bases and 0 bases, there was a span of 17 bases. The germline gives CDR1 SGHRS, CDR2 YFSETQ. This CDR3 spans 18 amino acids. The CDR3, as DNA: TGCGCCAGCAGCGAGAGGACTAACTTCAACTCTGGGGCCAACGTCCTGACTTTC. This sequence encodes CASSERTNFNSGANVLTF. Filled out from reference TRBV5-1 and TRBJ2-6, the complete variable domain reads KAGVTQTPRYLIKTRGQQVTLSCSPISGHRSVSWYQQTPGQGLQFLFEYFSETQRNKGNFPGRFSGRQFSNSRSEMNVSTLELGDSALYLCASSERTNFNSGANVLTFGAGSRLTVL.

The rearrangement joins TRBV28 to TRBJ1-1, with D possibly matching TRBD1 (5 bases). V was shortened by 1 base and J by 11 bases, with 11 bases between the two germline ends. The CDR3 has 12 residues. Germline-derived CDR1 and CDR2 are MDHEN and SYDVKM. CDR3 region: CASSLSQGSAFF. CDR3 sequence (DNA): TGTGCCAGCAGTTTATCGCAGGGATCGGCTTTCTTT. The full variable domain, its missing parts supplied by reference TRBV28 and TRBJ1-1, is DVKVTQSSRYLVKRTGEKVFLECVQDMDHENMFWYRQDPGLGLRLIYFSYDVKMKEKGDIPEGYSVSREKKERFSLILESASTNQTSMYLCASSLSQGSAFFGQGTRLTVV.

The J gene is TRBJ2-4, the V gene TRBV6-5; 7 bases are shared with TRBD2. Germline V gene sequence: CDR1 MNHEY, CDR2 SVGAGI. V lost 4 bases to trimming and J lost 0 bases; unmatched junction nucleotides: 6. This CDR3 is 16 amino acids long. The chain's CDR3 is CASSSSSGLAKNIQYF. The CDR3 nucleotides are TGTGCCAGCAGTTCTTCTAGCGGATTAGCCAAAAACATTCAGTACTTC.

The table lists this clone with a few counts. V and J are TRBV7-2 and TRBJ1-1; D gene uncertain. V lost 1 base, J lost 0 bases, and 9 bases lay in between. The germline CDR1 and CDR2 sequences are SGHTA and FQGNSA. The CDR3 is made up of 15 amino acids. DNA of the CDR3: TGTGCCAGCAGCTTAGGCGGAGGGTTGAACACTGAAGCTTTCTTT. Its translation: CASSLGGGLNTEAFF. Full variable domain (rest looked up from reference TRBV7-2 and TRBJ1-1): GAGVSQSPSNKVTEKGKDVELRCDPISGHTALYWYRQSLGQGLEFLIYFQGNSAPDKSGLPSDRFSAERTGGSVSTLTIQRTQQEDSAVYLCASSLGGGLNTEAFFGQGTRLTVV.